The sequence of this T cell receptor (beta chain) was determined in a study of monozygotic twins with inflammatory bowel disease. TCRdb reanalyzed the 5' RACE reads and collapses them to one entry per CDR3 protein, without DNA. The data include around 220,000 distinct CDR3 sequences; the top ten clones carry around 7.7%. This CDR3 contains 11 residues. CDR1 is MDHEN and CDR2 is SYDVKM in the germline V gene. Sequencing was done on a sample of blood. This chain joins TRBV28 and TRBJ2-7. The TCR sequence derives from a human donor with ulcerative colitis or Crohn's disease, or a healthy co-twin of an affected twin (not recorded which). CDR3 protein: CASRLAYEQYF.